This TCR beta chain was sequenced for a study of post-analysis software for immune sequencing data. Across the study: Relapsing-remitting, secondary progressive and progressive-relapsing forms made up the multiple sclerosis disease courses. General study points: By F measure, samples from a shared preparation batch strongly co-clustered. Significantly lower normalized Chao1 diversity was found in patients with multiple sclerosis relative to controls. Roughly 5 TRBV segments (TRBV5-6, TRBV5-1 and TRBV20-1 among them) occurred more frequently in patients than in controls.

Unique-molecular-identifier-tagged TCR beta cDNA libraries were used. T cells, about 0.95 to 11 million of them, yielded about half a million cDNA molecules. In TCRdb, the PCR reads were re-called with MiXCR into one record per CDR3 protein. The data hold 650,000 to 900,000 distinct CDR3 sequences, with about half observed a single time. This CDR3 contains 13 residues. The J segment lost 6 bases and the V segment lost 5 bases, leaving 9 bases of the junction unmatched. Germline CDR1 reads SQVTM; CDR2 reads ANQGSEA. Turning to this clonotype: What it binds is not known.

This clonotype originated in a girl aged 5-17 years with multiple sclerosis. The specimen sequenced was blood. The chain uses TRBV29-1 and TRBJ1-1; TRBD1 agrees at 7 bases. The chain's CDR3 is CSVILNRGPEAFF. The CDR3 DNA reads TGCAGCGTTATCCTAAACAGGGGCCCTGAAGCTTTCTTT.